Each of the 10 T cell receptor beta chains below was sequenced from the same sample in a study of blood T cell repertoires in COVID-19 (dated by TCRdb to about 2020). Receptor amplification or capture employed the immunoSEQ multiplex PCR assay. The table was pulled from immuneACCESS by TCRdb, which kept in-frame rearrangements only. Such tables lose some clones; where checked, under half of the loss comes from unresolved V genes, and the rest has no known cause. Present in this sample are 90,000 to 130,000 clones, approximately 90% of which were seen just once. The ten largest account for 3% to 3.5% of the sample. The sequenced sample consisted of peripheral blood. The receptors derive from a woman aged 50 to 60 with acute or convalescent COVID-19.

The gene calls are TRBV7-6 and TRBJ1-2; D may be TRBD1 (6 bases). Between the trimmed V and J ends, which lost 5 bases and 8 bases, there was a span of 15 bases. CDR1 is SGHVS and CDR2 is FNYEAQ in the germline V gene. The CDR3 sequence is 13 residues long. CDR3 sequence reads: CASSRINQGGYTF. The CDR3 DNA sequence: TGTGCCAGCAGCCGTATCAATCAGGGGGGCTACACCTTC.

This clone has a single count. The chain uses TRBV19 and TRBJ1-2, with TRBD1 matching over 7 bases. The CDR3 is 16 amino acids. From germline, CDR1 is LNHDA and CDR2 SQIVND (reference sequence). V lost 3 bases and J lost 2; bases outside the gene matches: 9. The CDR3 sequence is CASSISGTVRNYGYTF. DNA for the CDR3: TGTGCCAGTAGTATCTCCGGGACAGTGAGAAACTATGGCTACACCTTC.

V and J are TRBV2 and TRBJ2-6; a possible D gene is TRBD1 (6 bases). CDR1 and CDR2 from the germline V gene are SNHLY and FYNNEI. V lost 5 bases, J lost 2 bases, and 16 bases lay in between. This CDR3 region has 17 residues. CDR3 sequence reads: CASSTQGATPGANVLTF. In DNA form, the CDR3 reads TGTGCCAGCAGTACACAGGGTGCCACCCCTGGGGCCAACGTCCTGACTTTC.

This clone was recorded once. The J gene is TRBJ2-1, the V gene TRBV9; possibly TRBD2 for D (6 bases). CDR1 and CDR2 (germline): SGDLS, YYNGEE. This CDR3 contains 15 residues. The ends were cut back, 1 base at V and 1 base at J, with 9 bases in the middle. The CDR3 spells CASSVRAGSYNEQFF. The CDR3 nucleotides read TGTGCCAGCAGCGTACGGGCGGGGTCCTACAATGAGCAGTTCTTC. Drawing the rest from reference TRBV9 and TRBJ2-1, the complete variable domain is DSGVTQTPKHLITATGQRVTLRCSPRSGDLSVYWYQQSLDQGLQFLIQYYNGEERAKGNILERFSAQQFPDLHSELNLSSLELGDSALYFCASSVRAGSYNEQFFGPGTRLTVL.

The V call is TRBV7-2, the J call TRBJ2-1; 7 bases map to TRBD2. The CDR3 spans 15 residues. Unmatched junction bases numbered 6, after V lost 5 bases and J lost 2 bases. The germline V gene encodes CDR1 SGHTA and CDR2 FQGNSA. In DNA, the CDR3 is TGTGCCAGCAGCCTTCAGAGCGGGACCTACAATGAGCAGTTCTTC. This sequence encodes CASSLQSGTYNEQFF.

V usage is TRBV19 and J usage is TRBJ2-7, with 10 bases matching TRBD1. The CDR3 runs 15 residues. With 5 bases clipped from V and 3 bases from J, the junction kept 7 bases outside the gene matches. Germline values: CDR1 LNHDA, CDR2 SQIVND (reference sequence). In nucleotides, the CDR3 is TGTGCCAGTAGTTCATTAGGACAGGGGGGCTACGAGCAGTACTTC. Translated, it gives CASSSLGQGGYEQYF. Looking up the rest from reference TRBV19 and TRBJ2-7 gives the full variable domain: DGGITQSPKYLFRKEGQNVTLSCEQNLNHDAMYWYRQDPGQGLRLIYYSQIVNDFQKGDIAEGYSVSREKKESFPLTVTSAQKNPTAFYLCASSSLGQGGYEQYFGPGTRLTVT.

CDR3 region: CAISLTGAGETQYF. In nucleotides, the CDR3 is TGTGCCATCAGCTTGACAGGGGCGGGCGAGACCCAGTACTTC. V gene TRBV10-3 combines with J gene TRBJ2-5, with 8 bases aligning to TRBD1. Germline CDR1 and CDR2: ENHRY and SYGVKD. The CDR3 length is 14 residues. V lost 6 bases, J lost 5 bases, and 8 bases stayed unmatched.

This clone was found once. This sequence joins TRBV13 and TRBJ2-7, with 12 bases fitting TRBD2. The CDR3 covers 14 residues. Losses at the gene ends were 0 bases for V and 9 bases for J; bases not matched to a gene: 3. Germline CDR1 reads PRHDT; CDR2 reads FYEKMQ (reference sequence). Here the CDR3 reads CASSLGLAGGVQYF. For the CDR3, the DNA is TGTGCCAGCAGCTTAGGACTAGCGGGAGGTGTGCAGTACTTC.

The sample holds one count of this clone. CDR3 amino acids: CASSPGLRVNEQFF. The CDR3 DNA reads as TGTGCCAGCAGCCCCGGACTCCGCGTCAATGAGCAGTTCTTC. The chain employs TRBV7-9 and TRBJ2-1; TRBD2 is a possible D gene (5 bases). Deletions cut 5 bases from V and 6 bases from J, with 14 bases between. This CDR3 is 14 amino acids long. Per the germline V gene, CDR1 is SEHNR and CDR2 is FQNEAQ (reference sequence).

This clone was seen a single time. The chain employs TRBV9 and TRBJ2-1; the D gene is possibly TRBD2 (6 bases). Trimming removed 0 bases at V and 8 bases at J, with 15 bases between. The CDR3 is made up of 15 amino acids. Germline V lookup: CDR1 SGDLS, CDR2 YYNGEE. The CDR3 loop is CASSVGVGSIDEQFF. In DNA form, the CDR3 reads TGTGCCAGCAGCGTAGGGGTCGGGAGTATCGATGAGCAGTTCTTC.